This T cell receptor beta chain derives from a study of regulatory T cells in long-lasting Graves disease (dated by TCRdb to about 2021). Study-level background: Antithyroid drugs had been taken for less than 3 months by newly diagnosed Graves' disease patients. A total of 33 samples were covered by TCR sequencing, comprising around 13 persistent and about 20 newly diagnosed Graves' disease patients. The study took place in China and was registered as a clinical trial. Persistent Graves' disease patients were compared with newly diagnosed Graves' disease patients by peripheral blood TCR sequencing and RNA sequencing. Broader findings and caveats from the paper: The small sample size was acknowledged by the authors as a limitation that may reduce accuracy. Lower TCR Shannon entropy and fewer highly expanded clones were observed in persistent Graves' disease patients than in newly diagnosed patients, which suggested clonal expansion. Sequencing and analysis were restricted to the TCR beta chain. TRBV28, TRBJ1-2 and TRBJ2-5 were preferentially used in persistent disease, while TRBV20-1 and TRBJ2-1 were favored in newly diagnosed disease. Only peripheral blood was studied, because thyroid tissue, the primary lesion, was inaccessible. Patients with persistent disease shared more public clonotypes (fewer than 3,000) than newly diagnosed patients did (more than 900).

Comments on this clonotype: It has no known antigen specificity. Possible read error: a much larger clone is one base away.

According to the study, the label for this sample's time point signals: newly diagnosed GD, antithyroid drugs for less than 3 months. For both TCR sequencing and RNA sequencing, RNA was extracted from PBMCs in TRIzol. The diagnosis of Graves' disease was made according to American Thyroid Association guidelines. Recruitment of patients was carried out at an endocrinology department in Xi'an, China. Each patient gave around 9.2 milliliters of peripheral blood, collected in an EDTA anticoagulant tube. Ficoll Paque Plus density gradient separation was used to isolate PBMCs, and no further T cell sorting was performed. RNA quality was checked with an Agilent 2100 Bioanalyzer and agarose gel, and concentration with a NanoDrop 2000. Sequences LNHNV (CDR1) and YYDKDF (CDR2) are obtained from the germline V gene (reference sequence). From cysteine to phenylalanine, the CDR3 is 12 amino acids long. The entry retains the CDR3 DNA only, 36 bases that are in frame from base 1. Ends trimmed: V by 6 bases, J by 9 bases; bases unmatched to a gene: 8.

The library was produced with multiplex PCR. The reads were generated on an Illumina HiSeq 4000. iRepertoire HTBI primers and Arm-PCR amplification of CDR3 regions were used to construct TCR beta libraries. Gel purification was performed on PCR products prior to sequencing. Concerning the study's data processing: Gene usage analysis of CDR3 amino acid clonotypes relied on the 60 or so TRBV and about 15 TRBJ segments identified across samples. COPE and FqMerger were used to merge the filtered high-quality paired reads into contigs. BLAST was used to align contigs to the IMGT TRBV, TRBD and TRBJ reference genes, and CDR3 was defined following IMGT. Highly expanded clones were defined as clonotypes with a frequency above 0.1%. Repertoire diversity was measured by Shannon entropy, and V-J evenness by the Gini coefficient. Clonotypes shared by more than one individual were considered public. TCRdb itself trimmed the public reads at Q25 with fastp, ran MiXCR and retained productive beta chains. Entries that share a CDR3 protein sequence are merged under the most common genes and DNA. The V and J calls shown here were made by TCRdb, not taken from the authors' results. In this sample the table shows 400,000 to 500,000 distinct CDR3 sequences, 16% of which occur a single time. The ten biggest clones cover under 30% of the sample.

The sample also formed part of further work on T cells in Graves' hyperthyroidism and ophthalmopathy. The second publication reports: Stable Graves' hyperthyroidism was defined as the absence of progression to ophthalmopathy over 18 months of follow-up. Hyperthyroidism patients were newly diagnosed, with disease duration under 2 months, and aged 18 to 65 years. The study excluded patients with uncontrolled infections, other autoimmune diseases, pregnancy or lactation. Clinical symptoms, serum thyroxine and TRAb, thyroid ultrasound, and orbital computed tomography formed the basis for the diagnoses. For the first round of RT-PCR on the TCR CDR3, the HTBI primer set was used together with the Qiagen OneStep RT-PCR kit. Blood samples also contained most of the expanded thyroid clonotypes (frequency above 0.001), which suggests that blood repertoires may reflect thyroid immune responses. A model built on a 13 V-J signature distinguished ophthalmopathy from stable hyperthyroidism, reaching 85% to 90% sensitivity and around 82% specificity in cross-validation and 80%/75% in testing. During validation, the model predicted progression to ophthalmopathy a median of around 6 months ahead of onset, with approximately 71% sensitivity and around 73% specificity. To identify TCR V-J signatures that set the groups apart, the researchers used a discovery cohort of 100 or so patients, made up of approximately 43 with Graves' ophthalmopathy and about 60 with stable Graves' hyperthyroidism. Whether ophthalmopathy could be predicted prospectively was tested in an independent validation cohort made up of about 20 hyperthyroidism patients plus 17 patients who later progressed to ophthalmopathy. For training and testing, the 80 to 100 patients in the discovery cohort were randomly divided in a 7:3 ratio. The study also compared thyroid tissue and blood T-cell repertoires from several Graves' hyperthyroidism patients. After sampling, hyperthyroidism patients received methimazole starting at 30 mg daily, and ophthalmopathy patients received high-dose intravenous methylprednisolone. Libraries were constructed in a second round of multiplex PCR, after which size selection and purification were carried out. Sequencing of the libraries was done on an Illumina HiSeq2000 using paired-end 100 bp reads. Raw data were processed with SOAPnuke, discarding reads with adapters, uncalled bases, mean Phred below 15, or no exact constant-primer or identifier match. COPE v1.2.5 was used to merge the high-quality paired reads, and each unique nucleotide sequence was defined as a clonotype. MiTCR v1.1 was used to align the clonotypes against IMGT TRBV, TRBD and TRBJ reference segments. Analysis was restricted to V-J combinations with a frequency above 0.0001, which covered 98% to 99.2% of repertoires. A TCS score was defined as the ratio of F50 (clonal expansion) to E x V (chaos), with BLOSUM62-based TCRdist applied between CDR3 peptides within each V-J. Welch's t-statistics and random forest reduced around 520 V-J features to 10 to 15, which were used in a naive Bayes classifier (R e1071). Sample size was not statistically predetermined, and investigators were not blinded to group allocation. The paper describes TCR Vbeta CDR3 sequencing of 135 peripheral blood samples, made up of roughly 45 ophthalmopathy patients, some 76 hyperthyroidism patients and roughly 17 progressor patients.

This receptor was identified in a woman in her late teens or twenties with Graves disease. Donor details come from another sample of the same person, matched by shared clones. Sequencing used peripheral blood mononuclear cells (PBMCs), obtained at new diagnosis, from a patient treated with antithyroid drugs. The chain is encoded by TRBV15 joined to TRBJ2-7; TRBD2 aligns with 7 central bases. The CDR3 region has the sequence CATRTSSGGQYF. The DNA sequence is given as TGTGCCACCAGGACTAGCTCGGGCGGGCAGTACTTC. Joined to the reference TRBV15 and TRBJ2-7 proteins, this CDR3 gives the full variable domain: DAMVIQNPRYQVTQFGKPVTLSCSQTLNHNVMYWYQQKSSQAPKLLFHYYDKDFNNEADTPDNFQSRRPNTSFCFLDIRSPGLGDTAMYLCATRTSSGGQYFGPGTRLTVT.